These T cell receptor beta chains were read from a single sample in a study of blood T cell repertoires in COVID-19. Sequenced by immunoSEQ multiplex PCR; TCRdb stores in-frame clones only, minus some. Of about 300,000 clones listed, approximately 85% were seen once; the top ten hold under 2%. The sample comprised peripheral blood. The receptors originated from a woman between 50 and 59 years old with acute or convalescent COVID-19. Both conserved end residues are part of each CDR3. A D gene is named only where the DNA matches it firmly. Clone size is shown for a subset of rows, as once, few, many or a class of expanded clone.

J gene | clone size | V gene | D gene | CDR3 DNA | CDR3 protein
TRBJ2-2 | - | TRBV18 | TRBD1 | TGTGCCAGCTCACCTGGGACAGGGACCACCGGGGAGCTGTTTTTT | CASSPGTGTTGELFF
TRBJ2-7 | - | TRBV11-2 | TRBD2 | TGTGCCAGCAGCCTGCCGACTAGCGGGAGTAGCAACTTC | CASSLPTSGSSNF
TRBJ1-5 | once | TRBV19 | TRBD1 | TGTGCCAGTAGTATCGGACAGGGGAGGAATCAGCCCCAGCATTTT | CASSIGQGRNQPQHF
TRBJ2-1 | - | TRBV29-1 | TRBD2 | TGCAGCGTTGAGGGCGGCGGGAGTCTCTACAATGAGCAGTTCTTC | CSVEGGGSLYNEQFF
TRBJ2-5 | once | TRBV12-3/TRBV12-4 | - | TGTGCCAGCAGCCCGGACAACCAAGAGACCCAGTACTTC | CASSPDNQETQYF
TRBJ2-2 | - | TRBV7-3 | - | TGTGCCAGCAGCCCAATGACAGCGCTCGGGGAGCTGTTTTTT | CASSPMTALGELFF
TRBJ2-1 | - | TRBV5-5 | TRBD2 | TGTGCCAGCAGCCGGATTGGGACTAGCGGGAAATACAATGAGCAGTTCTTC | CASSRIGTSGKYNEQFF
TRBJ1-1 | - | TRBV3-1/TRBV3-2 | - | TGTGCCAGCAGCCAACCAGCGTTGAACACTGAAGCTTTCTTT | CASSQPALNTEAFF
TRBJ2-6 | - | TRBV7-2 | - | TGTGCCAGCACCCGGGCAGGGATCTCTGGGGCCAACGTCCTGACTTTC | CASTRAGISGANVLTF
TRBJ2-5 | - | TRBV29-1 | TRBD1 | TGCAGCGTGCCGGACAGGGCCGAGACCCAGTACTTC | CSVPDRAETQYF
TRBJ2-3 | - | TRBV11-2 | TRBD1 | TGTGCCAGCAGCCCCCGGGACAGGACAGATACGCAGTATTTT | CASSPRDRTDTQYF
TRBJ2-1 | - | TRBV5-1 | TRBD1 | TGCGCCAGCAGCTCACAGGGGGCGGGTGAGCAGTTCTTC | CASSSQGAGEQFF
TRBJ1-2 | - | TRBV27 | - | TGTGCCAGCAGTTCCCTCATTACCGGGTATGGCTACACCTTC | CASSSLITGYGYTF
TRBJ1-6 | once | TRBV7-2 | TRBD1 | TGTGCCAGCAGCGCTCGGGACAGACGGAATTCACCCCTCCACTTT | CASSARDRRNSPLHF
TRBJ2-1 | - | TRBV24-1 | TRBD2 | TGTGCCACCAGTGAACCGACGACTAGCGGGTCCTACAATGAGCAGTTCTTC | CATSEPTTSGSYNEQFF
TRBJ1-1 | - | TRBV28 | - | TGTGCCAGCAGTTTAGAGGGTATCACTGAAGCTTTCTTT | CASSLEGITEAFF
TRBJ1-1 | - | TRBV28 | TRBD1 | TGTGCCAGCAGTCCTAACAGGGGATGGGACACTGAAGCTTTCTTT | CASSPNRGWDTEAFF
TRBJ2-3 | - | TRBV10-3 | - | TGTGCCATCAGCGGCGGCGCGAGCCCCACAGATACGCAGTATTTT | CAISGGASPTDTQYF
TRBJ2-6 | - | TRBV6-5 | - | TGTGCCAGCAGTTTGACAGTTAGCTCTGGGGCCAACGTCCTGACTTTC | CASSLTVSSGANVLTF
TRBJ1-5 | - | TRBV18 | - | TGTGCCAGCTCCCCTACCGGGACATTGAGTCAGCCCCAGCATTTT | CASSPTGTLSQPQHF
TRBJ2-2 | - | TRBV24-1 | - | TGTGCCACCAGTGGGAGTACCGCGAACACCGGGGAGCTGTTTTTT | CATSGSTANTGELFF
TRBJ1-2 | - | TRBV12-3/TRBV12-4 | - | TGTGCCAGCAGCCGGACAGAGGAGTCTGGCTACACCTTC | CASSRTEESGYTF
TRBJ2-7 | - | TRBV9 | TRBD2 | TGTGCCAGCAGCGCGGGAGCGGGAGGGCCCTCGGAGCAGTACTTC | CASSAGAGGPSEQYF
TRBJ2-7 | - | TRBV28 | - | TGTGCCAGCAGTTTTCATCTGGCGGGATTGACCTACGAGCAGTACTTC | CASSFHLAGLTYEQYF
TRBJ1-1 | - | TRBV7-8 | - | TGTGCCAGCAGCGAGGGGAACACTGAAGCTTTCTTT | CASSEGNTEAFF
TRBJ1-2 | - | TRBV7-2 | - | TGTGCCAGCAGCTTGGACATTAACTATGGCTACACCTTC | CASSLDINYGYTF
TRBJ2-7 | - | TRBV7-3 | - | TGTGCCAGCAGCTCACTGGGGACTCGCAGGTCCCACGAGCAGTACTTC | CASSSLGTRRSHEQYF
TRBJ2-1 | - | TRBV5-1 | - | TGCGCCAGCAGCTTGGCCAGCGGCTACAATGAGCAGTTCTTC | CASSLASGYNEQFF
TRBJ2-3 | few | TRBV11-1 | TRBD1 | TGTGCCAGCAGCTCCGACAGGGGCATCGCAGATACGCAGTATTTT | CASSSDRGIADTQYF
TRBJ2-1 | - | TRBV11-2 | TRBD2 | TGTGCCAGCAGCTCGGGACTAGGGGAATACAATGAGCAGTTCTTC | CASSSGLGEYNEQFF
TRBJ1-4 | - | TRBV6-5 | - | TGTGCCAGCATAGGGGCCGAAAAACTGTTTTTT | CASIGAEKLFF
TRBJ1-5 | - | TRBV28 | - | TGTGCCAGCAGTTTATGGGACAGACCTAATCAGCCCCAGCATTTT | CASSLWDRPNQPQHF
TRBJ2-3 | - | TRBV27 | TRBD2 | TGTGCCAGCTCCCCTAGCGGAGGTGAACGCACAGATACGCAGTATTTT | CASSPSGGERTDTQYF
TRBJ1-2 | - | TRBV28 | TRBD1 | TGTGCCAGCAGTTCCTCGGGACAGGAAATCGGCTACACCTTC | CASSSSGQEIGYTF
TRBJ1-2 | - | TRBV9 | TRBD1 | TGTGCCAGCAGCGCTGACAGGGAAGTTGGCTACACCTTC | CASSADREVGYTF
TRBJ2-7 | - | TRBV6-2/TRBV6-3 | TRBD1 | TGTGCCAGCAGTGACAGGGAAAACGAGCAGTACTTC | CASSDRENEQYF
TRBJ2-1 | - | TRBV6-5 | - | TGTGCCAGCAGTCCCGGGAACAATGAGCAGTTCTTC | CASSPGNNEQFF
TRBJ2-7 | once | TRBV27 | - | TGTACCAGCATGCAAGACGGGAGACTGGGCGAGCAGTACTTC | CTSMQDGRLGEQYF
TRBJ2-7 | - | TRBV6-5 | TRBD1 | TGTGCCAGCAGGTCGGGACAGGGTAGGGACGAGCAGTACTTC | CASRSGQGRDEQYF
TRBJ2-7 | - | TRBV20-1 | TRBD2 | TGCAGTGCTAGAGATGGGGCGGGAGTTGGCTTC | CSARDGAGVGF
TRBJ2-1 | once | TRBV7-3 | - | TGTGCCAGCAGCGTGATCCGGGACTCCTACAATGAGCAGTTCTTC | CASSVIRDSYNEQFF